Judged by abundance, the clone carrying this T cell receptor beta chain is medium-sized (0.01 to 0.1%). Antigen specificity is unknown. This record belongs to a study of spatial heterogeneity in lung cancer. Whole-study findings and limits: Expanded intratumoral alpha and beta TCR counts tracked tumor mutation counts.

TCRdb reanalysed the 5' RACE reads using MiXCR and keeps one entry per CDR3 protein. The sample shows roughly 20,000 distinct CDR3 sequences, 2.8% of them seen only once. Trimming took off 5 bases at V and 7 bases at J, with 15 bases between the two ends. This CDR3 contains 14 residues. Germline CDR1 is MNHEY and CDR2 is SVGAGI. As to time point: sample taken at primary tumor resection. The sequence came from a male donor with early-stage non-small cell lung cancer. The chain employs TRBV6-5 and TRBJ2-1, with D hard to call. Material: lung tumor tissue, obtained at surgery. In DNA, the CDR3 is TGTGCCAGCAGTCTATATCCGACGAGGAATGAGCAGTTCTTC. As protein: CASSLYPTRNEQFF.